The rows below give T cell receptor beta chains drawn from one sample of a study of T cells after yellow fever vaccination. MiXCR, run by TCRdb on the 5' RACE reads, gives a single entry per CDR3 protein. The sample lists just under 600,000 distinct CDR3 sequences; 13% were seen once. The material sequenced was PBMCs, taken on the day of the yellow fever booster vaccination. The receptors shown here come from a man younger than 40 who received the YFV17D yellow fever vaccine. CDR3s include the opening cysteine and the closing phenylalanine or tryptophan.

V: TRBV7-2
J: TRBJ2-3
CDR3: CASSPTGIGTDTQYF

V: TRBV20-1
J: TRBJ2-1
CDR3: CSARPQVFNEQFF

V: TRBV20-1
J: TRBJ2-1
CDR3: CSARELASRMDEQFF

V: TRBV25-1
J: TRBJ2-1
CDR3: CASSEWRVSSYNEQFF

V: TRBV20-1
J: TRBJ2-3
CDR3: CSARPGPRSTDTQYF

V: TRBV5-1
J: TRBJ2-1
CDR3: CASSQAGPGYYNEQFF

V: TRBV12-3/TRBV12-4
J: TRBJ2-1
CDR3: CASSPGQGLRNEQFF

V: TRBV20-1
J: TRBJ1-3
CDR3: CRTGSSGNTIYF

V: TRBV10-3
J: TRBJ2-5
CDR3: CAIRSGTKETLYF

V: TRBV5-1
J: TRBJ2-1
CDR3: CASSSPLREEQFF

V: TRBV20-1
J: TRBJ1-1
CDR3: CSARAQGASEAFF

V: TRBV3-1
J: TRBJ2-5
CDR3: CASSQTGRYGETQYF

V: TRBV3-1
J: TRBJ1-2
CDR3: CASSQPGSRSHGYTF

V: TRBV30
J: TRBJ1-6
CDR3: CAWSANGQGNSPLHF